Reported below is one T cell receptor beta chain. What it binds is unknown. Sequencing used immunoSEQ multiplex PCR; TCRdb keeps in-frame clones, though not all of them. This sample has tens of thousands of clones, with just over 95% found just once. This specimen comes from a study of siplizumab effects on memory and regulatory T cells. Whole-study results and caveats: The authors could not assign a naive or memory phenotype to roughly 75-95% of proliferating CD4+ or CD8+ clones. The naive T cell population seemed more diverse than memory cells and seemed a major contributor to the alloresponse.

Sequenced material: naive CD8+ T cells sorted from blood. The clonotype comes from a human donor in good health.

The CDR3 DNA sequence: TGTGCCAGCAGTTACTCGGGGTCCGGGGAGCTGTTTTTT. It specifies CASSYSGSGELFF. The rearrangement joins TRBV6-5 to TRBJ2-2; D uncertain. V lost 0 bases and J lost 6, with 5 bases in between. CDR1 is MNHEY and CDR2 is SVGAGI in the germline V gene. The CDR3 is made up of 13 amino acids.